The clone carrying this T cell receptor beta chain was seen a few times. Its antigen is as yet unknown. The record originates from a study of beta chain features in type 1 diabetes. Study-level findings and limits: Researchers could not determine here whether HLA type influences TCRB rearrangement.

cDNA synthesis used the whole RNA isolate, giving expressed TCRB sequences. Assay used: immunoSEQ multiplex PCR; TCRdb lists only in-frame clones, some missing. Among 900,000 or so clones listed, 15% to 20% were seen once. Germline loops: CDR1 LNHDA, CDR2 SQIVND (reference sequence). CDR3 size: 15 residues. V was pared by 7 bases and J by 0 bases, with 13 bases between. This TCR derives from a young woman in good health. The rearrangement joins TRBV19 to TRBJ1-3; no clear D gene. Specimen: naive CD4+ T cells from blood. The CDR3 loop is CASKAGWSSGNTIYF. CDR3 nucleotide sequence: TGTGCCAGTAAGGCAGGTTGGTCCTCTGGAAACACCATATATTTT.